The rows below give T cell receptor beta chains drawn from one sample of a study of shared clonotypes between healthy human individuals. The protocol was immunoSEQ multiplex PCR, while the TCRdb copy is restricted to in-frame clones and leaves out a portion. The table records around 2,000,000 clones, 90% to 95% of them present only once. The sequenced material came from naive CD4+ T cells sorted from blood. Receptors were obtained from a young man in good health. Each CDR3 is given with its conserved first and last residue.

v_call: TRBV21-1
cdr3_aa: CASSNRGKGSYNSPLHF

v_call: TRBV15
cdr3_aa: CATTSDRGPYEQYF

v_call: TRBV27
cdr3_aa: CASSRTSSYEQYF

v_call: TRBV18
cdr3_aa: CASSPRQRSSPLHF

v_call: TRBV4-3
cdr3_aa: CASSQAGTGEEKLFF

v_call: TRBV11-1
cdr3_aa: CASSASASRDSEAFF

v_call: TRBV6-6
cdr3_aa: CASSSGGSNQPQHF

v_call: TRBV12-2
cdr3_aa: CASRLAYRNTEAFF

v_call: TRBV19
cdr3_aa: CASSRLAGGRSTGELFF

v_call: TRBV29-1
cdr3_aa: CSATGFPYEQYF

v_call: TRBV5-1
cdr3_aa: CASSLSSGTPYEQYF

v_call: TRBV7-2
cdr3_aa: CASSRRGSVYEQYF

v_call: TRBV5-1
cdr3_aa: CASSFEGFGEQYF

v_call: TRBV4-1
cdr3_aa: CASSQDPSGRSNEQFF

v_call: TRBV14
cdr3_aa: CASSNFGTGVRETQYF

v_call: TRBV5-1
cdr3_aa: CASSLAGQGFNEQFF

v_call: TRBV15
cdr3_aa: CATRTGTGSYNEQFF

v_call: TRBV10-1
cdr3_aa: CASSASTDTQYF

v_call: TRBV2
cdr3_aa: CASSPLSGEQYF

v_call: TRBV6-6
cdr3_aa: CASSPAKTNYGYTF

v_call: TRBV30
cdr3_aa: CAWSVWDRANEKLFF

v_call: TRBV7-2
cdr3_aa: CASSTRRGMVDTQYF

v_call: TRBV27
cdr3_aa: CASSLGPSNQPQHF

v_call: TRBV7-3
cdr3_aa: CASGLDRDNQPQHF

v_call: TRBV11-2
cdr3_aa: CASSLVQGRTNEKLFF

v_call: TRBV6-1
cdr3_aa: CASRTTSGGSYEQYF

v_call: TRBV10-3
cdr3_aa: CAISELETQYF

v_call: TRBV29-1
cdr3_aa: CSVKDGANTEAFF

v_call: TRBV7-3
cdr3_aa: CASSPTAGTENGYTF

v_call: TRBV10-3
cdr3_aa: CAISESVAGVYEQYF

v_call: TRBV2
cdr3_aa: CASKGGGTKSYEQYF

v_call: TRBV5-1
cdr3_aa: CASSLLGDEQFF

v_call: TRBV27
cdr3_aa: CASSSVNTEAFF

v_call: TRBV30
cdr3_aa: CAWSVGGRRDYGYTF

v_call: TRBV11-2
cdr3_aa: CASSSWTSGISSYNEQFF

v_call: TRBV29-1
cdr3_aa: CSVPLTGIYGYTF

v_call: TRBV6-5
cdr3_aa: CASSYSTAGPYEQYF

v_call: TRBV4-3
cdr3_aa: CASSQEDHSDTQYF

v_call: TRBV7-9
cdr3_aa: CASSLGTGLRGTQYF

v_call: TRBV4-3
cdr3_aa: CASSQDWASESYEQYF

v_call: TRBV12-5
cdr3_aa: CASGLSGANVLTF

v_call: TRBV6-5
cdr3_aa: CASSGPSSGETQYF

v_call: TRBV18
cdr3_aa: CASSPDSYGYTF

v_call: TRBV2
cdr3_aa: CASTPEGGVFGNTIYF

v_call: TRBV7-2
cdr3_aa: CASSLPPGELFF

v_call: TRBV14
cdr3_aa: CASSRSGNTEAFF

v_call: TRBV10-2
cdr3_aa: CASSEGQGSSPLHF

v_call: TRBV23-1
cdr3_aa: CASSPSDREVYGYTF

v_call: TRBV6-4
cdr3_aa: CASSETGSRSGYTF

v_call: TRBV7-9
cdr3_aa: CASSPSGTGLSGELFF

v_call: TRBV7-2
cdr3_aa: CASSQPVANYGYTF

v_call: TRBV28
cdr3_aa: CASSPSPGTNTGELFF

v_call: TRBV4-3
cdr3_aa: CASSQENFGTNYGYTF

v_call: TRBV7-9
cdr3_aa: CASSSDLEQYF

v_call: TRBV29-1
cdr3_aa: CSVDPQVSGYTF

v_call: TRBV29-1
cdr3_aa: CSALTGVNTEAFF

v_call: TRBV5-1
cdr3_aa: CASSLQVGGTDTQYF